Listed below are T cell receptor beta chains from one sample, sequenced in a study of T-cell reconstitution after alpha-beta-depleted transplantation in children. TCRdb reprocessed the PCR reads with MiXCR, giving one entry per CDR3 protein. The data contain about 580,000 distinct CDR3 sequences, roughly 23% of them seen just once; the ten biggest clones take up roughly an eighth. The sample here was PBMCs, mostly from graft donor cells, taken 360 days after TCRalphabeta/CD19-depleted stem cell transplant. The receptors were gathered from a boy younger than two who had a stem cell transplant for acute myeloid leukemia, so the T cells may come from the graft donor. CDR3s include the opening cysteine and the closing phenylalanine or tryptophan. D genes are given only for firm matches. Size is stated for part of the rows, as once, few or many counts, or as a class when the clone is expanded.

cdr3_aa: CASTPGGLGQPQHF
cdr3_nt: TGTGCCAGCACCCCAGGGGGTCTTGGTCAGCCCCAGCATTTT
clone_size: -
j_call: TRBJ1-5
v_call: TRBV3-1
d_call: TRBD1

cdr3_aa: CASSLVAYEQYF
cdr3_nt: TGTGCCAGCAGCTTAGTAGCCTACGAGCAGTACTTC
clone_size: many
j_call: TRBJ2-7
v_call: TRBV7-9
d_call: -

cdr3_aa: CASSLPPGPAGDYGYTF
cdr3_nt: TGTGCCAGCAGCTTACCTCCCGGGCCGGCAGGGGACTATGGCTACACCTTC
clone_size: -
j_call: TRBJ1-2
v_call: TRBV7-9
d_call: -

cdr3_aa: CASSESSGLSSYNEQFF
cdr3_nt: TGTGCCAGCAGTGAATCCTCGGGGTTAAGCTCCTACAATGAGCAGTTCTTC
clone_size: -
j_call: TRBJ2-1
v_call: TRBV25-1
d_call: -

cdr3_aa: CASSQEDQPNTEAFF
cdr3_nt: TGCGCCAGCAGCCAAGAGGACCAACCGAACACTGAAGCTTTCTTT
clone_size: many
j_call: TRBJ1-1
v_call: TRBV4-3
d_call: -

cdr3_aa: CATSLDRYNEQFF
cdr3_nt: TGTGCCACCAGCCTTGACAGATACAATGAGCAGTTCTTC
clone_size: few
j_call: TRBJ2-1
v_call: TRBV24-1
d_call: -

cdr3_aa: CASRIRGGPTDTQYF
cdr3_nt: TGTGCCAGCAGGATCCGCGGGGGGCCCACAGATACGCAGTATTTT
clone_size: few
j_call: TRBJ2-3
v_call: TRBV27
d_call: TRBD2

cdr3_aa: CASSLAGSNTGELFF
cdr3_nt: TGTGCCAGCAGCTTGGCAGGGTCGAACACCGGGGAGCTGTTTTTT
clone_size: many
j_call: TRBJ2-2
v_call: TRBV5-5
d_call: -

cdr3_aa: CASGRDRNSNQPQHF
cdr3_nt: TGTGCCAGCGGACGGGACAGGAATTCCAATCAGCCCCAGCATTTT
clone_size: few
j_call: TRBJ1-5
v_call: TRBV6-1
d_call: TRBD1

cdr3_aa: CSGRLAGMETQYF
cdr3_nt: TGCAGTGGGAGACTAGCGGGGATGGAGACCCAGTACTTC
clone_size: few
j_call: TRBJ2-5
v_call: TRBV20-1
d_call: TRBD2

cdr3_aa: CSASGIGGFAGELFF
cdr3_nt: TGCAGTGCTAGTGGGATTGGAGGGTTCGCCGGGGAGCTGTTTTTT
clone_size: -
j_call: TRBJ2-2
v_call: TRBV20-1
d_call: -

cdr3_aa: CASSLSRTGTEYF
cdr3_nt: TGTGCCAGCAGTTTATCGCGCACGGGGACGGAGTATTTT
clone_size: few
j_call: TRBJ2-3
v_call: TRBV28
d_call: -

cdr3_aa: CSDTGTLTDTQYF
cdr3_nt: TGCAGTGATACTGGAACATTGACAGATACGCAGTATTTT
clone_size: -
j_call: TRBJ2-3
v_call: TRBV20-1
d_call: -

cdr3_aa: CASSDSRDGRLLGGYTF
cdr3_nt: TGTGCCAGCAGTGACTCTAGGGACGGACGTTTGCTCGGTGGCTACACCTTC
clone_size: few
j_call: TRBJ1-2
v_call: TRBV6-4
d_call: -

cdr3_aa: CATSNGQGLTVHTEAFF
cdr3_nt: TGTGCCACCAGCAATGGACAGGGTTTGACAGTTCACACTGAAGCTTTCTTT
clone_size: many
j_call: TRBJ1-1
v_call: TRBV15
d_call: TRBD1

cdr3_aa: CASSVVTTNTEAFF
cdr3_nt: TGTGCCAGCAGCGTAGTGACAACCAACACTGAAGCTTTCTTT
clone_size: many
j_call: TRBJ1-1
v_call: TRBV9
d_call: -

cdr3_aa: CSAALNTGNWAEAFF
cdr3_nt: TGCAGTGCCGCCCTCAACACAGGGAATTGGGCTGAAGCTTTCTTT
clone_size: many
j_call: TRBJ1-1
v_call: TRBV20-1
d_call: -

cdr3_aa: CASSLEGYTGELFF
cdr3_nt: TGTGCCAGCAGCTTAGAAGGGTACACCGGGGAGCTGTTTTTT
clone_size: -
j_call: TRBJ2-2
v_call: TRBV7-3
d_call: -

cdr3_aa: CATSRDQSNSPLHF
cdr3_nt: TGTGCCACCAGCAGAGATCAATCAAATTCACCCCTCCACTTT
clone_size: -
j_call: TRBJ1-6
v_call: TRBV15
d_call: -

cdr3_aa: CASSLRWGQYTGELFF
cdr3_nt: TGTGCCAGCAGCTTGCGATGGGGACAGTACACCGGGGAGCTGTTTTTT
clone_size: many
j_call: TRBJ2-2
v_call: TRBV5-6
d_call: TRBD1

cdr3_aa: CATSDTGKRANYGYTF
cdr3_nt: TGTGCCACCAGTGATACAGGGAAACGGGCTAACTATGGCTACACCTTC
clone_size: once
j_call: TRBJ1-2
v_call: TRBV24-1
d_call: -

cdr3_aa: CASSLEGPRFSYEQYF
cdr3_nt: TGTGCCAGCAGCTTAGAAGGTCCACGGTTTTCCTACGAGCAGTACTTC
clone_size: -
j_call: TRBJ2-7
v_call: TRBV7-2
d_call: -

cdr3_aa: CASSYLRGQTQYF
cdr3_nt: TGTGCCAGCAGCTACCTCCGGGGCCAAACCCAGTACTTC
clone_size: -
j_call: TRBJ2-5
v_call: TRBV12-3/TRBV12-4
d_call: -

cdr3_aa: CSVDGTGTLHNEQFF
cdr3_nt: TGCAGCGTTGACGGGACAGGGACACTTCACAATGAGCAGTTCTTC
clone_size: -
j_call: TRBJ2-1
v_call: TRBV29-1
d_call: TRBD1

cdr3_aa: CASSWGGGPDTQYF
cdr3_nt: TGTGCCAGCAGCTGGGGCGGGGGACCAGATACGCAGTATTTT
clone_size: many
j_call: TRBJ2-3
v_call: TRBV7-2
d_call: TRBD2

cdr3_aa: CASRLGSPPLHF
cdr3_nt: TGTGCCAGCAGACTAGGGTCCCCACCCCTCCACTTT
clone_size: -
j_call: TRBJ1-6
v_call: TRBV28
d_call: -

cdr3_aa: CAISDRDNFPQHF
cdr3_nt: TGTGCCATCAGTGACCGGGACAATTTCCCCCAGCATTTT
clone_size: -
j_call: TRBJ1-5
v_call: TRBV10-3
d_call: -

cdr3_aa: CSCSTRTEQYF
cdr3_nt: TGCAGCTGTTCAACCCGTACCGAGCAGTACTTC
clone_size: many
j_call: TRBJ2-7
v_call: TRBV29-1
d_call: -

cdr3_aa: CASGAAVPSGANVLTF
cdr3_nt: TGTGCCAGCGGGGCAGCCGTACCCTCTGGGGCCAACGTCCTGACTTTC
clone_size: few
j_call: TRBJ2-6
v_call: TRBV6-1
d_call: -

cdr3_aa: CAWSRLMAIGNTIYF
cdr3_nt: TGTGCCTGGAGTCGACTCATGGCCATTGGAAACACCATATATTTT
clone_size: many
j_call: TRBJ1-3
v_call: TRBV30
d_call: -

cdr3_aa: CASSLEPGQGQETQYF
cdr3_nt: TGCGCCAGCAGCTTGGAACCGGGACAGGGACAAGAGACCCAGTACTTC
clone_size: many
j_call: TRBJ2-5
v_call: TRBV5-1
d_call: TRBD1

cdr3_aa: CASSPLSGGGFF
cdr3_nt: TGTGCCAGCAGTCCCCTAAGCGGGGGAGGATTCTTC
clone_size: -
j_call: TRBJ2-1
v_call: TRBV12-3/TRBV12-4
d_call: TRBD2